The 21 T cell receptor beta chains reported below all come from one sample, sequenced in a study of T cell responses to AZD1222 COVID-19 vaccine (dated by TCRdb to about 2021). This sample's time point label indicates: baseline before first vaccination. The treatment or condition label corresponds to: meningococcal conjugate vaccine given as trial control. The library was obtained by the immunoSEQ multiplex PCR assay. TCRdb mirrors the immuneACCESS table, restricted to in-frame sequences. Some clones are absent from its copies; in checked studies, under half trace to an unresolved V gene, and the reason for the others is unknown. The sample profile shows more than 140,000 clones; 88% of them were found once. The top ten hold about 3.4% of the sample. Here the sequenced sample was peripheral blood, taken on day 0 of MenACWY control vaccination. The receptors were sampled from an adult in good health.

This clone has just one count. This chain joins TRBV4-1 and TRBJ1-1; TRBD1 aligns across 7 bases. Looked up from germline, CDR1 is MGHRA and CDR2 is YSYEKL. Trimming took 1 base from V and 7 from J; bases not matched to a gene: 15. The CDR3 has 17 amino acids. The DNA for the CDR3 is TGCGCCAGCAGCCAAGTTTTATCCGCAGACAGGGTCTATGAAGCTTTCTTT. Amino acids: CASSQVLSADRVYEAFF.

V is TRBV7-2 and J is TRBJ2-7; 9 bases line up with TRBD1. The CDR3 length is 18 residues. From germline, CDR1 is SGHTA and CDR2 FQGNSA. Trimming removed 4 bases from V and 3 bases from J; junction bases left unmatched: 16. CDR3 nucleotide sequence: TGTGCCAGCAGCTCTATGATCTCCGGGACAGGGACCCTCTACGAGCAGTACTTC. This translates into CASSSMISGTGTLYEQYF.

CDR3 nucleotides: TGTGCCAGCAGTTACTCCATGGCTAGCCCCAATCAGCCCCAGCATTTT. Translation gives CASSYSMASPNQPQHF. J is TRBJ1-5 and V is TRBV6-6; D gene uncertain. This CDR3 has 16 amino acids. The germline V gene encodes CDR1 MNHNY and CDR2 SVGAGI (reference sequence). V lost 0 bases and J 3 bases, leaving 12 bases between the germline ends.

The chain couples TRBV11-3 to TRBJ2-5; 7 nucleotides line up with TRBD1. CDR3 length equals 14 residues. J lost 6 bases, V lost 6 bases, and 10 bases had no gene match. Germline CDR1 reads SGHNT; CDR2 reads YENEEA. The CDR3 spells CASSPGQASKTQYF. Here the CDR3 DNA reads TGTGCCAGCAGTCCCGGACAGGCCTCCAAGACCCAGTACTTC. Combining the CDR3 with reference TRBV11-3 and TRBJ2-5 gives the whole variable domain EAGVVQSPRYKIIEKKQPVAFWCNPISGHNTLYWYLQNLGQGPELLIRYENEEAVDDSQLPKDRFSAERLKGVDSTLKIQPAELGDSAVYLCASSPGQASKTQYFGPGTRLLVL.

The CDR3 region has the DNA TGTGCCAGCAGCTTGGTCGCGGGGGACACTGAAGCTTTCTTT. It yields the protein CASSLVAGDTEAFF. This sequence joins TRBV5-5 and TRBJ1-1; tentatively, D is TRBD1 (5 bases). Germline V lookup: CDR1 SGHKS, CDR2 YYEKEE (reference sequence). There are 14 residues in the CDR3. V lost 0 bases and J lost 3, with 9 bases in between.

This clone was seen a single time. The V call is TRBV19, the J call TRBJ1-5; D gene ambiguous. The ends were cut back, 5 bases at V and 5 bases at J, with 10 bases in the middle. Germline values: CDR1 LNHDA, CDR2 SQIVND (reference sequence). The CDR3 is made up of 13 amino acids. The chain's CDR3 is CASSVLGDQPQHF. As DNA, the CDR3 is TGTGCCAGTAGTGTGTTGGGAGATCAGCCCCAGCATTTT.

J is TRBJ1-5 and V is TRBV18; D is possibly TRBD1 (6 bases). This CDR3 is built from 13 residues. Germline values: CDR1 KGHSH, CDR2 LQKENI. V lost 3 bases and J 3 bases, leaving 6 bases between the germline ends. As DNA, the CDR3 is TGTGCCAGCTCACCGGGACACAATCAGCCCCAGCATTTT. Residues: CASSPGHNQPQHF.

The CDR3 coding sequence is TGCAGTGCTAGTAAGGAGCAGCCCCAGCATTTT. Encoded protein: CSASKEQPQHF. The rearrangement joins TRBV20-1 to TRBJ1-5; D is unresolved. Trimming cost V 3 bases and J 7 bases, with 7 bases left between them. The CDR3 sequence is 11 residues long. Germline-derived CDR1 and CDR2 are DFQATT and SNEGSKA (reference sequence).

This chain connects TRBV7-2 to TRBJ2-6; TRBD2 is a possible D gene (5 bases). This CDR3 contains 16 residues. Per the germline V gene, CDR1 is SGHTA and CDR2 is FQGNSA. The germline V and J ends were trimmed by 1 base and 2 bases, with 9 bases remaining between them. In DNA form, the CDR3 reads TGTGCCAGCAGCTTAGTCTTCGGGGCTGGGGCCAACGTCCTGACTTTC. Protein: CASSLVFGAGANVLTF.

The J gene is TRBJ1-2, the V gene TRBV19; D remains unclear. V was pared by 2 bases and J by 5 bases, with 6 bases between. From germline, CDR1 is LNHDA and CDR2 SQIVND (reference sequence). The CDR3 runs to 12 residues. CDR3 DNA: TGTGCCAGTAGTATATCGGGGTATGGCTACACCTTC. Amino acid sequence: CASSISGYGYTF.

The chain carries TRBV10-2 and TRBJ2-4, with 9 bases that match TRBD2. CDR1 is WSHSY and CDR2 is SAAADI in the germline V gene. The length of the CDR3 is 18 residues. Losses at the gene ends were 6 bases for V and 0 bases for J; bases not matched to a gene: 12. CDR3 region: CASRKPGTSIGAKNIQYF. In DNA form, the CDR3 reads TGCGCCAGCAGGAAGCCCGGGACTAGCATCGGAGCCAAAAACATTCAGTACTTC.

The V and J genes are TRBV5-4 and TRBJ2-2; TRBD1 aligns across 7 bases. The CDR3 contains 16 residues. Germline CDR1 SGHNT, CDR2 YYREEE (reference sequence). Trimming took 0 bases from V and 2 from J; bases not matched to a gene: 4. CDR3 coding DNA: TGTGCCAGCAGCTTGGAAGGGGGCCCTAACACCGGGGAGCTGTTTTTT. Residues: CASSLEGGPNTGELFF.

This clone was recorded a few times. This chain uses TRBV20-1 with TRBJ1-2, with unresolved D. Germline loops: CDR1 DFQATT, CDR2 SNEGSKA (reference sequence). The CDR3 extends over 11 amino acids. Trimming shortened V by 7 bases and J by 12 bases, and 18 bases separated the two germline ends. The CDR3 DNA sequence: TGCAGTGTCCGGGTGGGAAGCTACGACACCTTC. Protein product: CSVRVGSYDTF.

The chain couples TRBV27 to TRBJ1-5, with 7 bases fitting TRBD1. Germline CDR1 reads MNHEY; CDR2 reads SMNVEV (reference sequence). With V trimmed by 7 bases and J by 4 bases, 4 bases remained unmatched. The CDR3 is made up of 13 amino acids. The CDR3 here is CASKTGINQPQHF. CDR3 bases: TGTGCCAGCAAGACAGGGATAAATCAGCCCCAGCATTTT.

The V gene is TRBV6-5, the J gene TRBJ1-2, with 8 bases aligning to TRBD1. Germline V CDR1 and CDR2: MNHEY, SVGAGI. This CDR3 comprises 12 residues. Losses at the gene ends were 5 bases for V and 8 bases for J; bases not matched to a gene: 4. CDR3 DNA sequence: TGTGCCAGCAGTCCCACAGGGGGGGGCTACACCTTC. Its protein is CASSPTGGGYTF.

The chain uses TRBV9 and TRBJ2-6; TRBD1 agrees at 11 bases. The germline CDR1 and CDR2 sequences are SGDLS and YYNGEE. With 9 bases clipped from V and 3 bases from J, the junction kept 20 bases outside the gene matches. The CDR3 length is 20 residues. Here the CDR3 reads CATTARLPGQGGCGANVLTF. The CDR3 DNA is TGTGCCACAACGGCTAGGTTACCGGGACAGGGGGGTTGTGGGGCCAACGTCCTGACTTTC.

The gene calls are TRBV18 and TRBJ2-2; the match to TRBD1 covers 8 bases. V was clipped by 10 bases and J by 4 bases; unmatched bases: 8. The CDR3 consists of 14 residues. Germline V gene lookup returns CDR1 KGHSH and CDR2 LQKENI. The DNA of the CDR3 is TGTGCCACCCACGGCAGGGGGCCCACCGGGGAGCTGTTTTTT. It yields the protein CATHGRGPTGELFF.

The gene calls are TRBV2 and TRBJ1-1; no definite D call. Per the germline V gene, CDR1 is SNHLY and CDR2 is FYNNEI. The CDR3 sequence is 13 residues long. Trimming removed 9 bases from V and 2 bases from J, with 13 bases in between. CDR3 in amino acids: CARTQGLNTEAFF. The CDR3 nucleotides are TGTGCCAGGACCCAAGGGCTAAACACTGAAGCTTTCTTT.

The rearrangement uses TRBV5-4 and TRBJ1-1; D unclear. Looked up from germline, CDR1 is SGHNT and CDR2 is YYREEE (reference sequence). V lost 0 bases, J lost 1 base, and 10 bases lay in between. The CDR3 is 15 residues long. CDR3 loop: CASSLVGRPNTEAFF. For the CDR3, the DNA is TGTGCCAGCAGCTTGGTGGGCAGGCCGAACACTGAAGCTTTCTTT. Filled out from reference TRBV5-4 and TRBJ1-1, the complete variable domain reads ETGVTQSPTHLIKTRGQQVTLRCSSQSGHNTVSWYQQALGQGPQFIFQYYREEENGRGNFPPRFSGLQFPNYSSELNVNALELDDSALYLCASSLVGRPNTEAFFGQGTRLTVV.

The chain joins TRBV5-1 to TRBJ2-7; perhaps TRBD2 as D (5 bases). This CDR3 spans 14 amino acids. CDR1 SGHRS and CDR2 YFSETQ come from the germline V gene. Trimming stripped 0 bases from V and 5 bases from J, with 12 bases between. The CDR3 sequence is CASSLGGKVHEQYF. The CDR3 DNA follows: TGCGCCAGCAGCTTGGGAGGGAAGGTCCACGAGCAGTACTTC. Full variable domain (missing parts from reference TRBV5-1 and TRBJ2-7): KAGVTQTPRYLIKTRGQQVTLSCSPISGHRSVSWYQQTPGQGLQFLFEYFSETQRNKGNFPGRFSGRQFSNSRSEMNVSTLELGDSALYLCASSLGGKVHEQYFGPGTRLTVT.

The chain has TRBV9 and TRBJ1-1; D may be TRBD1 (5 bases). The CDR3 is made up of 14 amino acids. V lost 3 bases and J lost 3, with 12 bases in between. Germline loops: CDR1 SGDLS, CDR2 YYNGEE. CDR3 in amino acids: CASSERLGDTEAFF. In DNA, the CDR3 is TGTGCCAGCAGCGAGCGACTAGGGGACACTGAAGCTTTCTTT.